This section outlines one TCR beta chain sequence together with its context. V was pared by 4 bases and J by 4 bases, with 15 bases between. This CDR3 contains 15 residues. Germline-derived CDR1 and CDR2 are SGHTS and YDEGEE. The data were taken from a study of shared clonotypes between healthy human individuals. Data came from immunoSEQ multiplex PCR; TCRdb stores just in-frame clones and leaves some out. The top ten hold about 0.42% of the sample, which has approximately 1.4 million clones, roughly 98% seen once. The material sequenced was naive CD4+ T cells sorted from blood. Subset reported: CD45RA+ positively selected. The clonotype comes from a man aged 25 to 40 in good health. This chain joins TRBV5-8 and TRBJ1-3, with D perhaps matching TRBD1 (6 bases). The CDR3 bases are TGTGCCAGCAGCCCAACCGGGACACTCGGAAACACCATATATTTT. Amino acids: CASSPTGTLGNTIYF. Supplemented by reference TRBV5-8 and TRBJ1-3, the full variable domain reads EAGVTQSPTHLIKTRGQQATLRCSPISGHTSVYWYQQALGLGLQFLLWYDEGEERNRGNFPPRFSGRQFPNYSSELNVNALELEDSALYLCASSPTGTLGNTIYFGEGSWLTVV.